Below, 24 T cell receptor beta chains from the same sample are listed, as sequenced in a study of PD-1 blockade in classical Hodgkin lymphoma. This table comes from immunoSEQ multiplex PCR, and its TCRdb copy is limited to in-frame clones, with some not included. The table shows 26,000 or so clones, with over 60% occurring only once. Time point specified: cycle 4 day 1 (C4D1), after five to seven weeks of nivolumab. All trial patients relapsed after autologous stem cell transplantation. Sample: peripheral blood mononuclear cells (PBMCs), taken before the fourth cycle of nivolumab. The receptors here all came from a human donor with classical Hodgkin lymphoma.

This sequence joins TRBV28 and TRBJ2-7; a possible D gene is TRBD2 (5 bases). Germline V gene data show CDR1 as MDHEN and CDR2 as SYDVKM. CDR3 size: 12 residues. V was clipped by 1 base and J by 5 bases, with 6 bases between them. The CDR3 DNA reads TGTGCCAGCAGTTTATACGGGAACGAGCAGTACTTC. Residues: CASSLYGNEQYF.

V gene TRBV5-1 combines with J gene TRBJ1-2, with a tentative D call TRBD1 (5 bases). V was cut by 2 bases and J by 5 bases, with 10 bases left in between. Germline values: CDR1 SGHRS, CDR2 YFSETQ. The CDR3 loop spans 13 amino acids. The CDR3 sequence is CASSFETDYGYTF. The DNA for the CDR3 is TGCGCCAGCAGCTTTGAGACAGATTATGGCTACACCTTC.

The genes are TRBV10-2 and TRBJ2-5; D gene uncertain. From germline, CDR1 is WSHSY and CDR2 SAAADI. The CDR3 has 12 amino acids. Trimming left V 6 bases short and J 2 bases short, with 7 bases between. CDR3: CASRDQQETQYF. In nucleotides, the CDR3 is TGCGCCAGCAGGGACCAGCAAGAGACCCAGTACTTC.

This clone was recorded once. The V gene is TRBV6-1, the J gene TRBJ1-1, with 7 bases identical to TRBD1. Trimming took 2 bases from V and 7 from J; bases not matched to a gene: 4. The CDR3 has 13 residues. The germline V gene encodes CDR1 MNHNS and CDR2 SASEGT. The CDR3 nucleotides read TGTGCCAGCAGTGAAAGACAGGGCATTGAAGCTTTCTTT. This codes for CASSERQGIEAFF.

The chain recombines TRBV14 with TRBJ2-7; no clear D. Trimming shortened V by 4 bases and J by 3 bases, and 16 bases separated the two germline ends. This CDR3 has 15 amino acids. Germline V gene data show CDR1 as SGHDN and CDR2 as FVKESK. CDR3 sequence: CASSPTLGVSYEQYF. As DNA, the CDR3 is TGTGCCAGCAGCCCGACATTAGGCGTTAGCTACGAGCAGTACTTC.

The chain joins TRBV2 to TRBJ2-5, with TRBD1 as a possible D gene (6 bases). Germline CDR1 SNHLY, CDR2 FYNNEI. There are 15 residues in the CDR3. V was pared by 7 bases and J by 2 bases, with 17 bases between. The CDR3 region has the DNA TGTGCCAGCATGCAGACAGGAGGTCGACAAGAGACCCAGTACTTC. Residues: CASMQTGGRQETQYF.

In this sample, this clone is medium-sized. The conserved phenylalanine or tryptophan is not found at the CDR3 terminus, so this likely reflects a read error. The DNA is omitted, as the CDR3 cannot be located on it reliably, and the CDR3 follows TCRdb's listing. The gene calls are TRBV5-5 and TRBJ2-7; the listed D gene, TRBD2, was not tested against the DNA. With termini counted, the CDR3 has 15 amino acids. Germline V CDR1 and CDR2: SGHKS, YYEKEE (reference sequence). The CDR3 protein is CASSLEFGRDITAGL.

The J gene is TRBJ2-3, the V gene TRBV7-2, with 11 nucleotides matching TRBD2. V lost 5 bases, J lost 0 bases, and 10 bases stayed unmatched. The CDR3 contains 18 residues. The V gene's germline CDR1 is SGHTA and CDR2 FQGNSA. CDR3 DNA: TGTGCCAGCAGCGCAGGGACTAGCGGCCCCCCTAGCACAGATACGCAGTATTTT. Protein: CASSAGTSGPPSTDTQYF.

This clone was found a few times. CDR3 DNA sequence: TGTGCCAGCAGGCTACAGCTTAACACTGAAGCTTTCTTT. This sequence encodes CASRLQLNTEAFF. The J gene is TRBJ1-1, the V gene TRBV28; D unresolved. The germline gives CDR1 MDHEN, CDR2 SYDVKM. V gave up 6 bases and J gave up 2 bases, with 10 bases separating them. This CDR3 is 13 amino acids long. Drawing the rest from reference TRBV28 and TRBJ1-1, the complete variable domain is DVKVTQSSRYLVKRTGEKVFLECVQDMDHENMFWYRQDPGLGLRLIYFSYDVKMKEKGDIPEGYSVSREKKERFSLILESASTNQTSMYLCASRLQLNTEAFFGQGTRLTVV.

In the case of this clone: At one end the junction does not follow the germline gene, possibly because of a read error. The chain has TRBV2 and TRBJ2-7; a weak D match, TRBD1 (6 bases). Germline CDR1 and CDR2: SNHLY and FYNNEI. The CDR3 extends over 14 amino acids. CDR3 bases: TGTGCCAGCAGTTCACAGGGCGGCCCGGTCCCTCTGGTCTTC. Amino acids: CASSSQGGPVPLVF.

The rearrangement joins TRBV10-3 to TRBJ2-2; D might be TRBD1 (6 bases). V shed 0 bases and J shed 4 bases, with 12 bases lying between them. Germline V CDR1 and CDR2: ENHRY, SYGVKD. CDR3 size: 16 residues. The CDR3 is CAISESQGRGTGELFF. The CDR3 nucleotides read TGTGCCATCAGTGAGTCACAGGGAAGAGGCACCGGGGAGCTGTTTTTT.

A single count supports this clone. The chain employs TRBV5-1 and TRBJ1-1; D is perhaps TRBD1 (5 bases). The CDR3 extends over 14 amino acids. The V gene lost 0 bases and the J gene lost 11 bases, with 17 bases spanning the gap. Germline CDR1 reads SGHRS; CDR2 reads YFSETQ. CDR3 residues: CASSLGALQGAAFF. DNA for the CDR3: TGCGCCAGCAGCTTGGGGGCACTTCAGGGTGCGGCTTTCTTT.

Details on this clone: The same CDR3 arises from other DNA sequences in this sample as well. The chain has TRBV4-1 and TRBJ2-1; D unresolved. The germline V gene encodes CDR1 MGHRA and CDR2 YSYEKL. V gave up 3 bases and J gave up 0 bases, with 6 bases separating them. The CDR3 is made up of 14 amino acids. The CDR3 nucleotides read TGCGCCAGCAGCCAGATGAGCTCCTACAATGAGCAGTTCTTC. This sequence encodes CASSQMSSYNEQFF.

The gene calls are TRBV28 and TRBJ2-7; a weak D match, TRBD1 (6 bases). V was shortened by 2 bases and J by 7 bases, with 21 bases between the two germline ends. From germline, CDR1 is MDHEN and CDR2 SYDVKM. The CDR3 extends over 16 amino acids. The DNA for the CDR3 is TGTGCCAGCAGTTTACATTCCGGGACGTTAACAGGGGAGCAGTACTTC. It translates to CASSLHSGTLTGEQYF.

This clone occurred a few times. The V and J genes are TRBV28 and TRBJ2-1, with D unclear. The CDR3 extends over 15 amino acids. The ends were cut back, 5 bases at V and 0 bases at J, with 11 bases in the middle. Germline CDR1 MDHEN, CDR2 SYDVKM. The DNA of the CDR3 is TGTGCCAGCAGTGAACACGCAAGCTCCTACAATGAGCAGTTCTTC. It codes for CASSEHASSYNEQFF.

The chain links TRBV18 to TRBJ2-5, with TRBD2 matching 11 bases. Germline trimming cut 2 bases from V and 3 bases from J; bases unmatched to any gene: 2. Germline CDR1 reads KGHSH; CDR2 reads LQKENI. The length of the CDR3 is 15 residues. The CDR3 nucleotides are TGTGCCAGCTCACCAAGGGGACTAGCGGAAGAGACCCAGTACTTC. It encodes CASSPRGLAEETQYF.

This chain connects TRBV20-1 to TRBJ1-2; D is possibly TRBD1 (5 bases). The CDR3 extends over 11 amino acids. CDR1 and CDR2 (germline): DFQATT, SNEGSKA (reference sequence). The V end was cut by 6 bases, the J end by 4 bases, with 9 bases between. CDR3 protein: CSASGTYGYTF. CDR3 DNA: TGCAGTGCCTCCGGGACCTATGGCTACACCTTC.

This clone appeared a few times. The J gene is TRBJ1-2, the V gene TRBV28; no definite D call. CDR3 size: 13 residues. The germline V gene encodes CDR1 MDHEN and CDR2 SYDVKM. The ends were cut back, 3 bases at V and 6 bases at J, with 11 bases in the middle. The CDR3 DNA reads as TGTGCCAGCAGTTTCCAGATAATCCATGGCTACACCTTC. Translated, it gives CASSFQIIHGYTF.

This clone was seen a few times. V and J are TRBV28 and TRBJ1-5; possibly TRBD1 for D (5 bases). With 4 bases removed from V and 0 bases from J, the gap between germline ends came to 13 bases. The germline gives CDR1 MDHEN, CDR2 SYDVKM. The CDR3 totals 16 residues. CDR3 residues: CASSSWTYGSNQPQHF. The CDR3 DNA reads TGTGCCAGCAGTTCCTGGACATATGGTAGCAATCAGCCCCAGCATTTT.

The DNA of the CDR3 is TGTGCCAGCAGCGGTACCCTTGACAGTCCCATAATATATTTT. Encoded protein: CASSGTLDSPIIYF. The chain has TRBV11-2 and TRBJ1-3, with a tentative D call TRBD1 (5 bases). The germline V gene has CDR1 SGHAT and CDR2 FQNNGV. CDR3 size: 14 residues. V lost 5 bases and J 13 bases, leaving 21 bases between the germline ends.

This clone was observed a few times. J is TRBJ2-7 and V is TRBV25-1; perhaps TRBD2 as D (6 bases). CDR3 length: 15 residues. Trimming stripped 7 bases from V and 1 base from J, with 17 bases between. Germline CDR1 MGHDK, CDR2 SYGVNS. The chain's CDR3 is CASTPTRIGSYEQYF. CDR3 nucleotide sequence: TGTGCCAGCACCCCGACTAGAATCGGATCCTACGAGCAGTACTTC.

The J gene is TRBJ1-2, the V gene TRBV7-9, with a weak D call TRBD1 (5 bases). V lost 1 base and J 6 bases, leaving 18 bases between the germline ends. The length of the CDR3 is 16 residues. Germline loops: CDR1 SEHNR, CDR2 FQNEAQ (reference sequence). The CDR3 DNA sequence: TGTGCCAGCAGCTTAGGTGTCTGGGCAGGGCCTGATGGCTACACCTTC. Amino acid sequence: CASSLGVWAGPDGYTF.

This clone was detected only once. The chain has TRBV18 and TRBJ2-1; TRBD2 agrees at 8 bases. V dropped 3 bases and J dropped 7; count of bases not matched to a gene: 14. This CDR3 is 17 amino acids long. The germline V gene encodes CDR1 KGHSH and CDR2 LQKENI. The CDR3 sequence is CASSPSSGLGRENEQFF. The CDR3 DNA sequence: TGTGCCAGCTCACCCTCTTCGGGACTAGGTAGGGAGAATGAGCAGTTCTTC.

The chain links TRBV19 to TRBJ2-7; 7 nucleotides line up with TRBD2. This CDR3 comprises 14 residues. In germline, CDR1 is LNHDA, CDR2 SQIVND (reference sequence). The junction had 5 bases not matched to a gene; V was cut back by 6 bases and J by 0 bases. CDR3 nucleotide sequence: TGTGCCAGTAGGGTTAGCGGGCACTCCTACGAGCAGTACTTC. Its protein is CASRVSGHSYEQYF.